One T cell receptor beta chain is described in this entry. How the authors handled the data: Amplification of reference gene primers was used by the study to estimate nucleated cell counts. Method: immunoSEQ multiplex PCR; TCRdb's copy keeps in-frame clones and lacks some. The D gene and trimming were derived from the DNA, and the V and J assignments and clone size from that table. The sample has 80,000 to 95,000 clones, roughly 90% seen once. The data are from a study of blood T cell repertoires in COVID-19. Overall study: The United States, Italy and Spain were the sources of the acute and convalescent COVID-19 samples. From T cells, B-cell-depleted T cells, or PBMCs came the material, which was cDNA or gDNA.

This clonotype originated in a woman aged 50 to 60 with active or convalescent COVID-19. Sequences were obtained from peripheral blood.

The CDR3: CASSRRGASNTGELFF. The CDR3 nucleotides are TGCGCCAGCAGCCGACGGGGGGCCTCGAACACCGGGGAGCTGTTTTTT. This chain links TRBV5-1 with TRBJ2-2; perhaps TRBD2 as D (7 bases). Trimming shortened V by 4 bases and J by 0 bases, and 13 bases separated the two germline ends. Looked up from germline, CDR1 is SGHRS and CDR2 is YFSETQ. The CDR3 has 16 amino acids.